This T cell receptor (beta chain) derives from a study of T cells in Graves' hyperthyroidism and ophthalmopathy. Researchers amplified the TCR beta CDR3 regions from RNA transcripts. Carried out on the TCR CDR3, a first-round RT-PCR used the HTBI primer set. Using its own MiXCR run on the multiplex PCR reads, TCRdb lists one record per CDR3 protein. The data hold 350,000 or so distinct CDR3 sequences, with roughly 15% observed a single time. With a duration under 2 months, the hyperthyroidism was newly diagnosed in patients aged 18 to 65. Diagnosing involved the use of clinical symptoms, serum thyroxine and TRAb, thyroid ultrasound and orbital computed tomography. Initially, at the first diagnosis of hyperthyroidism and before any ophthalmopathy symptoms, blood was sampled. Findings of the study overall: In blood, most of the thyroid clonotypes expanded above 0.001 were also present.

This clonotype was found many times. No antigen is known for it. The germline gives CDR1 SGHNT, CDR2 YYREEE (reference sequence). Germline trimming cut 2 bases from V and 4 bases from J; bases unmatched to any gene: 10. This CDR3 has 17 residues. The source of this sequence is a young woman with Graves' hyperthyroidism that later progressed to Graves' ophthalmopathy. Material: blood. This chain uses TRBV5-4 with TRBJ2-5; 11 bases are shared with TRBD2. CDR3 loop: CASSFPASGGSGETQYF. Written as DNA, the CDR3 is TGTGCCAGCAGCTTTCCGGCTAGCGGGGGGTCGGGAGAGACCCAGTACTTC.